The clone carrying this T cell receptor (beta chain) was seen a handful of times. The data stem from a study of T-cell memory formation after mild COVID-19. TCRdb ran MiXCR on the 5' RACE reads and lists one entry per CDR3 protein. The sample lists about 430,000 distinct CDR3 sequences, less than 25% occurring once. This CDR3 comprises 17 residues. The germline V gene has CDR1 DFQATT and CDR2 SNEGSKA (reference sequence). The germline V and J ends were trimmed by 0 bases and 0 bases, with 15 bases remaining between them. Sequenced input: PBMCs or a T cell subset sorted from them (not recorded which). V usage is TRBV20-1 and J usage is TRBJ1-5; D possibly corresponds to TRBD1 (6 bases). The TCR comes from an adult woman who had mild COVID-19 (a few samples of this study predate the infection). Cell type and time point are not known. CDR3 coding DNA: TGCAGTGCTAGAGAGGGGACATGGGGCTATAGCAATCAGCCCCAGCATTTT. Translation gives CSAREGTWGYSNQPQHF.